What follows are 20 T cell receptor beta chains derived from one specimen sequenced in a study of cytomegalovirus exposure and HLA in healthy donors (dated 2017 in TCRdb). Libraries were constructed by the immunoSEQ multiplex PCR assay. For the multiplex PCR, a mixture combining 60 forward primers for TCR Vbeta segments and 13 reverse primers for TCR Jbeta segments was used. The table was pulled from immuneACCESS by TCRdb, which kept in-frame rearrangements only. Such tables lose some clones; where checked, under half of the loss comes from unresolved V genes, and the rest has no known cause. A total of some 190,000 clones appear in this sample, roughly 80% of them only once. The ten most abundant clones make up roughly 1.5% of the sample. The sequencing sample was made of PBMCs. The source is a woman aged 18-30 years in good health and CMV-seronegative.

Concerning this clone itself: The junction differs from germline at one of its ends, possibly a read error. The chain joins TRBV7-9 to TRBJ1-1, with D possibly matching TRBD1 (5 bases). Germline CDR1 SEHNR, CDR2 FQNEAQ (reference sequence). CDR3 length equals 13 residues. CDR3 in amino acids: CSSSLDMNTEAFF. The CDR3 DNA reads TGTTCCAGCAGCTTGGACATGAACACTGAAGCTTTCTTT.

This chain joins TRBV28 and TRBJ2-7; D perhaps matches TRBD1 (6 bases). This CDR3 is 12 amino acids long. Germline lookup yields CDR1 MDHEN and CDR2 SYDVKM. Trimming shortened V by 5 bases and J by 3 bases, and 8 bases separated the two germline ends. CDR3 nucleotide sequence: TGTGCCAGCAGTCAGGACAGCTACGAGCAGTACTTC. This encodes CASSQDSYEQYF.

Worth noting for this clone: A read error may account for a junction end that differs from germline. The chain carries TRBV2 and TRBJ1-5; weak D call: TRBD1 (6 bases). The CDR3 extends over 15 amino acids. Germline CDR1 is SNHLY and CDR2 is FYNNEI. The CDR3 DNA reads TGTGCCAGCAGGGAAGACAGGTCTAGCAATCAGCCCCAGCATTTT. This gives the protein CASREDRSSNQPQHF.

This chain links TRBV5-1 with TRBJ2-7; 9 nucleotides line up with TRBD1. Trimming cost V 3 bases and J 2 bases; bases outside gene matches: 6. CDR1 and CDR2 from the germline V gene are SGHRS and YFSETQ. The CDR3 runs 15 residues. CDR3 protein: CASSSRGTGTYEQYF. CDR3 DNA: TGCGCCAGCAGCTCGAGGGGGACAGGGACCTACGAGCAGTACTTC.

The CDR3 here is CASSPWTGDNSPLHF. The CDR3 bases are TGTGCCAGTAGTCCATGGACAGGGGATAATTCACCCCTCCACTTT. The chain combines TRBV19 with TRBJ1-6; 9 bases match TRBD1. J gave up 5 bases and V 5 bases, and 4 bases lay outside the gene matches. This CDR3 spans 15 amino acids. Germline CDR1 LNHDA, CDR2 SQIVND (reference sequence).

This sequence joins TRBV28 and TRBJ2-3; 11 bases are shared with TRBD2. Losses at the gene ends were 6 bases for V and 5 bases for J; bases not matched to a gene: 7. CDR3 length: 15 amino acids. Per the germline V gene, CDR1 is MDHEN and CDR2 is SYDVKM. This chain's CDR3 is CASSPLAGDEDTQYF. CDR3 DNA sequence: TGTGCCAGCAGCCCACTAGCGGGAGATGAAGATACGCAGTATTTT.

This clone was picked up one time. The J gene is TRBJ1-1, the V gene TRBV28; D may be TRBD1 (6 bases). The CDR3 is 14 amino acids. Trimming shortened V by 4 bases and J by 1 base, and 10 bases separated the two germline ends. Looked up from germline, CDR1 is MDHEN and CDR2 is SYDVKM. CDR3 nucleotides: TGTGCCAGCAGTTATAAGGGGGAGAACACTGAAGCTTTCTTT. It yields the protein CASSYKGENTEAFF.

The V call is TRBV9, the J call TRBJ2-1, with 13 bases aligning to TRBD2. The CDR3 is made up of 16 amino acids. Trimming removed 4 bases from V and 7 bases from J; junction bases left unmatched: 8. Germline CDR1 reads SGDLS; CDR2 reads YYNGEE. The CDR3 spells CASSSPGTSGVNEQFF. DNA of the CDR3: TGTGCCAGCAGCTCACCCGGGACTAGCGGGGTAAATGAGCAGTTCTTC.

The rearrangement joins TRBV29-1 to TRBJ1-2; D is uncertain. The CDR3 spans 13 residues. The V gene lost 4 bases and the J gene lost 2 bases, with 11 bases spanning the gap. CDR1 SQVTM and CDR2 ANQGSEA come from the germline V gene. CDR3 nucleotide sequence: TGCAGCGTTGCAGGAAGACTAAACTATGGCTACACCTTC. This gives the protein CSVAGRLNYGYTF.

This clone was seen just once. This chain joins TRBV5-7 and TRBJ1-1; maybe TRBD1 (5 bases). TRBV5-7 is recorded as an ORF, its role being uncertain. The CDR3 extends over 12 amino acids. Trimming pared 8 bases from V and 4 bases from J, leaving 12 bases between. The CDR3 bases are TGTGCCAGTAGGGGACTGGGCACTGAAGCTTTCTTT. Its protein product is CASRGLGTEAFF.

The chain combines TRBV30 with TRBJ2-7, with 8 positions matching TRBD1. V was clipped by 7 bases and J by 3 bases; unmatched bases: 11. Looked up from germline, CDR1 is GTSNPN and CDR2 is SVGIG (reference sequence). This CDR3 is built from 14 residues. For the CDR3, the DNA is TGTGCCTCCAAATTTGCCGGACAGGGCTACGAGCAGTACTTC. Its translation is CASKFAGQGYEQYF. The whole variable domain, remainder taken from reference TRBV30 and TRBJ2-7, is SQTIHQWPATLVQPVGSPLSLECTVEGTSNPNLYWYRQAAGRGLQLLFYSVGIGQISSEVPQNLSASRPQDRQFILSSKKLLLSDSGFYLCASKFAGQGYEQYFGPGTRLTVT.

This chain links TRBV19 with TRBJ1-1; TRBD1 agrees at 9 bases. J lost 8 bases, V lost 4 bases, and 5 bases had no gene match. There are 13 residues in the CDR3. Germline V gives CDR1 LNHDA, CDR2 SQIVND (reference sequence). The CDR3: CASSTNRGQEAFF. The CDR3, as DNA: TGTGCCAGTAGTACAAACAGGGGGCAAGAAGCTTTCTTT.

The genes are TRBV29-1 and TRBJ2-5, with a possible D match to TRBD1 (5 bases). The assigned J gene may be wrong: the sequence end matches TRBJ2-7 better. The CDR3 runs 13 residues. In germline, CDR1 is SQVTM, CDR2 ANQGSEA. CDR3 coding DNA: TGCAGCGTGCAGACAGAAAGCTCCTACGAGCAGTACTTC. Protein: CSVQTESSYEQYF.

This rearrangement joins TRBV28 to TRBJ1-5; weak D call: TRBD1 (6 bases). Germline V gene sequence: CDR1 MDHEN, CDR2 SYDVKM. The CDR3 consists of 15 residues. Trimming removed 4 bases from V and 6 bases from J, with 16 bases in between. The CDR3 nucleotides read TGTGCCAGCAGTTGGTTACAGGGAGAGGGTCAGCCCCAGCATTTT. Translating it yields CASSWLQGEGQPQHF.

The CDR3 sequence is CASSYDRGVGTPLHF. The CDR3, as DNA: TGTGCCAGCAGTTACGATCGGGGGGTTGGGACACCCCTCCACTTT. The rearrangement uses TRBV6-5 and TRBJ1-6; maybe TRBD1 (5 bases). Germline V gene sequence: CDR1 MNHEY, CDR2 SVGAGI. The V end was cut by 2 bases, the J end by 11 bases, with 16 bases between. The CDR3 is 15 residues long.

In the case of this clone: Compared with germline, one end of the junction differs, possibly owing to a read error. J is TRBJ2-1 and V is TRBV6-1; TRBD2 might be the D (6 bases). The CDR3 contains 15 residues. From germline, CDR1 is MNHNS and CDR2 SASEGT. CDR3 loop: CASREGISSYNERFF. The CDR3 DNA follows: TGTGCCAGCAGGGAGGGGATTAGCTCCTACAATGAGCGGTTCTTC.

This rearrangement joins TRBV2 to TRBJ2-1, with 9 bases lining up with TRBD1. The CDR3 spans 14 residues. Per germline, CDR1 SNHLY and CDR2 FYNNEI. Trimming took 3 bases from V and 13 from J; bases not matched to a gene: 10. In nucleotides, the CDR3 is TGTGCCAGCAGTGACCTGACAGGGGGAACGATCCAGTTCTTC. Encoded protein: CASSDLTGGTIQFF.

CDR3 loop: CASSFVRDTEAFF. In DNA form, the CDR3 reads TGTGCCAGTAGTTTCGTCCGGGACACTGAAGCTTTCTTT. The genes are TRBV19 and TRBJ1-1; D remains unclear. The germline gives CDR1 LNHDA, CDR2 SQIVND (reference sequence). The CDR3 has 13 amino acids. The V end was cut by 5 bases, the J end by 3 bases, with 10 bases between.

The chain combines TRBV5-1 with TRBJ2-3; 9 bases align to TRBD1. Germline lookup yields CDR1 SGHRS and CDR2 YFSETQ. V was clipped by 4 bases and J by 3 bases; unmatched bases: 9. This CDR3 is 16 amino acids long. CDR3 loop: CASSPYRGRFTDTQYF. The CDR3 nucleotides are TGCGCCAGCAGCCCTTACAGGGGGCGATTTACAGATACGCAGTATTTT. Combining the CDR3 with reference TRBV5-1 and TRBJ2-3 gives the whole variable domain KAGVTQTPRYLIKTRGQQVTLSCSPISGHRSVSWYQQTPGQGLQFLFEYFSETQRNKGNFPGRFSGRQFSNSRSEMNVSTLELGDSALYLCASSPYRGRFTDTQYFGPGTRLTVL.

The rearrangement links TRBV6-1 to TRBJ2-7; 7 bases fit TRBD2. After removal of 8 bases from V and 4 bases from J, the junction contained 14 bases not matched to a gene. The CDR3 loop spans 15 amino acids. Germline values: CDR1 MNHNS, CDR2 SASEGT. This CDR3 is CASGGIGLEKYEQYF. CDR3 nucleotide sequence: TGTGCCAGCGGGGGGATAGGACTAGAAAAATACGAGCAGTACTTC.